The 7 T cell receptor beta chains in this list originate from one sample, sequenced in a study of CD8 T cells in ankylosing spondylitis. TCRdb called the 5' RACE reads again in MiXCR, with one record for every CDR3 protein. The table records around 230,000 distinct CDR3 sequences, roughly 8.2% of them present only once. The sample taken for sequencing was blood, either unsorted or a sorted T cell fraction (not recorded which). The receptors derive from a female donor with ankylosing spondylitis or in good health (not recorded which).

Concerning this clonotype: One end of the junction does not line up with germline, which may come from a read error. This chain joins TRBV12-3 or TRBV12-4 and TRBJ1-6; TRBD1 might be the D (5 bases). The CDR3 spans 17 residues. The CDR3 region is CTSSPGRFDSYNSPLHF. DNA for the CDR3: TGTACCAGCAGTCCAGGGCGCTTTGACTCCTATAATTCACCCCTCCACTTT.

This clonotype appeared many times. The V and J genes are TRBV28 and TRBJ1-2; 7 bases align to TRBD1. Trimming at V came to 2 bases and at J to 10 bases, leaving 10 bases not matched to a gene. Germline CDR1 is MDHEN and CDR2 is SYDVKM. The CDR3 sequence is 14 residues long. CDR3 DNA sequence: TGTGCCAGCAGTTTAATGGGGGGACAGACTTTCTACACCTTC. This gives the protein CASSLMGGQTFYTF.

This clonotype was found a few times. The DNA for the CDR3 is TGTGCCAGTAGTATGTGGGGCGCAGGTCCCTACGAGCAGTACTTC. This codes for CASSMWGAGPYEQYF. The chain has TRBV19 and TRBJ2-7, with TRBD1 as a possible D gene (5 bases). Germline values: CDR1 LNHDA, CDR2 SQIVND (reference sequence). V gave up 3 bases and J gave up 2 bases, with 14 bases separating them. This CDR3 region has 15 residues.

This clonotype counts as medium-sized. The chain has TRBV20-1 and TRBJ2-5, with 12 bases matching TRBD2. The germline gives CDR1 DFQATT, CDR2 SNEGSKA (reference sequence). This CDR3 is built from 16 residues. V gave up 3 bases and J gave up 5 bases; unmatched junction bases: 10. CDR3 sequence (DNA): TGCAGTGCTAGCGGGACTAGCGGGTTTCTCTCGGAGACCCAGTACTTC. It translates to CSASGTSGFLSETQYF.

For this clonotype: Possible read error: a much larger clone is one base away. The chain joins TRBV5-5 to TRBJ2-5, with 9 bases identical to TRBD2. Per the germline V gene, CDR1 is SGHKS and CDR2 is YYEKEE (reference sequence). The CDR3 is 17 residues long. The CDR3, as DNA: TGTGCCAGCACCTTGACGATAGCGGGAGCATCACGGGAGACCCAGTACTTC. Amino acids: CASTLTIAGASRETQYF. Supplemented by reference TRBV5-5 and TRBJ2-5, the full variable domain reads DAGVTQSPTHLIKTRGQQVTLRCSPISGHKSVSWYQQVLGQGPQFIFQYYEKEERGRGNFPDRFSARQFPNYSSELNVNALLLGDSALYLCASTLTIAGASRETQYFGPGTRLLVL.

This clonotype appeared a few times. The genes are TRBV20-1 and TRBJ2-5, with D perhaps TRBD2 (6 bases). The V end lost 4 bases, the J end lost 3 bases, and 12 bases lay between the germline ends. Germline V gene lookup returns CDR1 DFQATT and CDR2 SNEGSKA (reference sequence). This CDR3 is 13 amino acids long. The CDR3 DNA sequence: TGCAGTGCTACGAGGGACTCGGAAGAGACCCAGTACTTC. Its translation: CSATRDSEETQYF.

This clonotype was recorded at least ten times. The chain recombines TRBV5-1 with TRBJ2-7; D may be TRBD1 (5 bases). The CDR3 has 14 amino acids. Trimming took off 4 bases at V and 3 bases at J, with 14 bases between the two ends. Per germline, CDR1 SGHRS and CDR2 YFSETQ. The CDR3 here is CASSTVQRGYEQYF. The DNA of the CDR3 is TGCGCCAGCAGCACGGTCCAAAGGGGCTACGAGCAGTACTTC. Drawing the rest from reference TRBV5-1 and TRBJ2-7, the complete variable domain is KAGVTQTPRYLIKTRGQQVTLSCSPISGHRSVSWYQQTPGQGLQFLFEYFSETQRNKGNFPGRFSGRQFSNSRSEMNVSTLELGDSALYLCASSTVQRGYEQYFGPGTRLTVT.